This TCR beta chain was sequenced in a study of OX40 agonist ivuxolimab in advanced cancers. The CDR3 spans 16 residues. Germline CDR1 and CDR2: ENHRY and SYGVKD. Trimming cost V 0 bases and J 8 bases, with 16 bases left between them. A remark on this clone: Other DNA sequences in this sample translate to the same CDR3.

The data were produced by immunoSEQ multiplex PCR, yet TCRdb's version contains in-frame clones alone and is incomplete. This table holds some 80,000 clones, just under 85% found once. This TCR was recovered from an adult with an advanced solid tumor such as melanoma, head and neck, liver or kidney cancer. The chain recombines TRBV10-3 with TRBJ1-4, with D perhaps matching TRBD1 (5 bases). The specimen comprised CD4+ or CD8+ T cells sorted from blood, sampled in a trial of the OX40 agonist ivuxolimab. CDR3 region: CAISESGQGTREKLFF. The CDR3 nucleotides read TGTGCCATCAGTGAGTCAGGGCAGGGAACTCGAGAAAAACTGTTTTTT.